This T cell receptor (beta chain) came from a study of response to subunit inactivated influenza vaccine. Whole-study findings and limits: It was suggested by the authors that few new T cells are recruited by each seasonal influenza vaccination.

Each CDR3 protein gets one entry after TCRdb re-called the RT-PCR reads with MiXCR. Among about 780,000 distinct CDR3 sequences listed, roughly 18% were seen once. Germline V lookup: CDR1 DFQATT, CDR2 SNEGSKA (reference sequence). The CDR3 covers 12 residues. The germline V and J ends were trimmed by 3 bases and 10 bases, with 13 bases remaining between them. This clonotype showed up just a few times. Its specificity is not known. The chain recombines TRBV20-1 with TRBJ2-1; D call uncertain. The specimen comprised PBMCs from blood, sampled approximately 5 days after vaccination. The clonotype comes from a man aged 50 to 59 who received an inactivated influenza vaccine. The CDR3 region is CSARMGIREQFF. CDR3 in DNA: TGCAGTGCTAGGATGGGGATTCGGGAGCAGTTCTTC.